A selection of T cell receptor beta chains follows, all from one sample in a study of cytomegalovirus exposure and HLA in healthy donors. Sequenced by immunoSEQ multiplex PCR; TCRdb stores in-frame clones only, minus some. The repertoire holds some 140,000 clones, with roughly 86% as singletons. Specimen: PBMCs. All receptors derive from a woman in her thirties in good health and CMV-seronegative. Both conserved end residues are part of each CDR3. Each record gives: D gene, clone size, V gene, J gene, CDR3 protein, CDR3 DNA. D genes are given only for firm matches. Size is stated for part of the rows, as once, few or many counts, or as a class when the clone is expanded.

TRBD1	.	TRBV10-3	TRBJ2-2	CAISPGQKTGELFF	TGTGCCATCAGTCCGGGACAGAAGACCGGGGAGCTGTTTTTT
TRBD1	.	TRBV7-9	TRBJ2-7	CASSYRTGSGRLYF	TGTGCCAGCAGCTACCGGACAGGGTCCGGGCGGCTTTACTTC
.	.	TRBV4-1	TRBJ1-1	CASSQNTGRHLMNTEAFF	TGCGCCAGCAGCCAAAATACAGGACGGCACCTTATGAACACTGAAGCTTTCTTT
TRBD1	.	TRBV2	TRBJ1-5	CASSGDRAINQPQHF	TGTGCCAGCAGCGGGGACAGGGCAATCAATCAGCCCCAGCATTTT
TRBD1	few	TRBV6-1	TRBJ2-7	CASSLNRGRYEQYF	TGTGCCAGCAGCCTAAACAGGGGACGGTACGAGCAGTACTTC
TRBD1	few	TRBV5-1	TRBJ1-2	CASSRTGANSGGYTF	TGCGCCAGCAGCAGGACAGGGGCGAATTCTGGGGGCTACACCTTC
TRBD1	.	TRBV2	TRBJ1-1	CASSEYGTANTEAFF	TGTGCCAGCAGTGAGTATGGGACAGCGAACACTGAAGCTTTCTTT
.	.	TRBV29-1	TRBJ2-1	CSVKLDLYNEQFF	TGCAGCGTTAAGCTAGACCTTTACAATGAGCAGTTCTTC
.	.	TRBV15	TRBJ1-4	CATSRYGTITNEKLFF	TGTGCCACCAGCAGATATGGGACAATAACTAATGAAAAACTGTTTTTT
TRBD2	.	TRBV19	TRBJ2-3	CASRTSGGTDTQYF	TGTGCCAGTAGGACTAGCGGGGGCACAGATACGCAGTATTTT
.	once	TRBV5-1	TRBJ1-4	CASSLGRGESEKLFF	TGCGCCAGCAGCTTGGGGAGGGGTGAGAGTGAAAAACTGTTTTTT
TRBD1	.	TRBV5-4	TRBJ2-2	CASKQGADTGELFF	TGTGCCAGCAAACAGGGGGCGGACACCGGGGAGCTGTTTTTT
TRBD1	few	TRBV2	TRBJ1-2	CASRDRGLGYTF	TGTGCCAGCAGGGACAGGGGTTTGGGCTACACCTTC
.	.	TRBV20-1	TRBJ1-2	CSAMQYYGYTF	TGCAGTGCTATGCAGTACTATGGCTACACCTTC
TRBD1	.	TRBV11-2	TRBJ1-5	CASSQDRLQPQHF	TGTGCCAGCAGCCAGGACAGGCTTCAGCCCCAGCATTTT